The 17 T cell receptor beta chains in this list originate from one sample, sequenced in a study of Graves' ophthalmopathy and Graves' hyperthyroidism. RNA transcripts yielded amplified TCR beta CDR3 regions. HTBI primers primed a first-round RT-PCR, and a second-round multiplex PCR followed. TCRdb called the multiplex PCR reads again in MiXCR, with one record for every CDR3 protein. Among around 1,000,000 distinct CDR3 sequences listed, 35% to 45% were seen once. The sequencing input was peripheral blood or thyroid tissue (not recorded which). These receptors were collected from an adult man with Graves' hyperthyroidism.

Of note for this clonotype: One junction end does not reproduce the germline sequence, and a read error may be involved. The chain is built from TRBV7-2 and TRBJ1-6; D gene uncertain. Germline V gene lookup returns CDR1 SGHTA and CDR2 FQGNSA. The CDR3 is 15 residues long. CDR3 sequence (DNA): TGCGCCAGCAGCCAAGATTATCCTGAGAATTCACCCCTCCACTTT. Translated: CASSQDYPENSPLHF.

This clonotype has at least ten counts. Germline and junction disagree at one end, which may indicate a read error. The V gene is TRBV10-2, the J gene TRBJ1-2, with D perhaps TRBD1 (5 bases). The germline gives CDR1 WSHSY, CDR2 SAAADI. The CDR3 totals 15 residues. CDR3 sequence (DNA): TGTGCCAGCAGTGAATTGTGGTCGGGAGGGGATGGCTACACCTTC. Translation gives CASSELWSGGDGYTF.

This clonotype was seen ten or more times. The chain couples TRBV6-5 to TRBJ1-5; no definite D call. The CDR3 contains 15 residues. The V gene's germline CDR1 is MNHEY and CDR2 SVGAGI. With 5 bases removed from V and 4 bases from J, the gap between germline ends came to 15 bases. CDR3 region: CASSEPPRENQPQHF. The CDR3 DNA reads TGTGCCAGCAGTGAACCGCCCCGGGAAAATCAGCCCCAGCATTTT.

The V gene is TRBV30, the J gene TRBJ2-7, with TRBD1 matching over 8 bases. The J segment lost 6 bases and the V segment lost 7 bases, leaving 2 bases of the junction unmatched. Germline loops: CDR1 GTSNPN, CDR2 SVGIG (reference sequence). This CDR3 has 10 residues. The CDR3 DNA follows: TGTGCCTCGGACAGGGTCGAGCAGTACTTC. This sequence encodes CASDRVEQYF.

The rearrangement uses TRBV20-1 and TRBJ2-7; D ambiguous. Germline V gene sequence: CDR1 DFQATT, CDR2 SNEGSKA (reference sequence). The CDR3 has 15 amino acids. The germline V and J ends were trimmed by 3 bases and 3 bases, with 18 bases remaining between them. The DNA of the CDR3 is TGCAGTGCTAGTGGTACACGGCATCGGAACTACGAGCAGTACTTC. The encoded protein is CSASGTRHRNYEQYF.

The gene calls are TRBV10-3 and TRBJ1-5, with D unclear. Per germline, CDR1 ENHRY and CDR2 SYGVKD. V gave up 2 bases and J gave up 5 bases, with 10 bases separating them. CDR3 size: 14 residues. The CDR3 nucleotides read TGTGCCATCAGTGAGGGACGGACCGATCAGCCCCAGCATTTT. It encodes CAISEGRTDQPQHF.

Comment on this clonotype: With a much larger clone just one base away, this may be a read error. V and J are TRBV19 and TRBJ1-6; 9 nucleotides line up with TRBD1. V trimming: 7 bases; J trimming: 3 bases; junction bases outside the gene matches: 10. Germline V gene data show CDR1 as LNHDA and CDR2 as SQIVND (reference sequence). The CDR3 is made up of 17 amino acids. This chain's CDR3 is CASTDIDRGVYNSPLHF. The CDR3 DNA reads TGTGCCAGTACCGACATCGACAGGGGGGTCTATAATTCACCCCTCCACTTT.

This clonotype came up many times. V is TRBV7-9 and J is TRBJ1-2, with D unresolved. CDR1 and CDR2 from the germline V gene are SEHNR and FQNEAQ (reference sequence). Trimming removed 6 bases at V and 2 bases at J, with 13 bases between. The length of the CDR3 is 14 residues. The CDR3 here is CASSSSDNNYGYTF. The CDR3 DNA is TGTGCCAGCAGTTCAAGTGACAACAACTATGGCTACACCTTC.

This clonotype was picked up a small number of times. The rearrangement joins TRBV4-3 to TRBJ1-1, with 10 bases aligning to TRBD1. CDR1 is LGHNA, CDR2 YSLEER, per germline. Trimming at V came to 4 bases and at J to 0 bases, leaving 5 bases not matched to a gene. This CDR3 has 16 residues. The CDR3: CASSRDRGVLNTEAFF. CDR3 nucleotides: TGCGCCAGCAGCCGGGACAGGGGTGTGTTGAACACTGAAGCTTTCTTT.

Concerning this clonotype itself: A read error may account for a junction end that differs from germline. The V gene is TRBV10-3, the J gene TRBJ1-3, with TRBD1 identical over 11 bases. Looked up from germline, CDR1 is ENHRY and CDR2 is SYGVKD. The CDR3 is 16 residues long. The DNA of the CDR3 is TGTGCCATGGGCACCGGGACAGGGGGATCTGAAAACACCATATATTTT. Its translation: CAMGTGTGGSENTIYF.

The chain couples TRBV7-8 to TRBJ2-7, with 12 bases identical to TRBD2. CDR3 length equals 16 residues. In germline, CDR1 is SGHVS, CDR2 FQNEAQ. J was trimmed by 0 bases and V by 1 base; bases with no gene match: 1. The CDR3 coding sequence is TGTGCCAGCAGCTTAGTGACTAGCGGGAGCTCCTACGAGCAGTACTTC. Translating gives CASSLVTSGSSYEQYF.

The chain combines TRBV19 with TRBJ1-1; 9 nucleotides line up with TRBD1. The junction had 4 bases not matched to a gene; V was cut back by 2 bases and J by 0 bases. The CDR3 loop spans 16 amino acids. From germline, CDR1 is LNHDA and CDR2 SQIVND (reference sequence). CDR3 in DNA: TGTGCCAGTAGTATACGGACAGGGGCCATGAACACTGAAGCTTTCTTT. This encodes CASSIRTGAMNTEAFF.

The chain links TRBV7-3 to TRBJ2-2; tentative D call: TRBD2 (6 bases). Trimming removed 2 bases from V and 7 bases from J, with 17 bases in between. Germline V gives CDR1 SGHTA, CDR2 FQGTGA. The CDR3 totals 16 residues. The CDR3 is CASSLAGGILGGELFF. CDR3 DNA: TGTGCCAGCAGCTTAGCCGGGGGAATACTGGGCGGGGAGCTGTTTTTT.

The genes are TRBV10-3 and TRBJ2-5; 8 nucleotides agree with TRBD2. This CDR3 is built from 15 residues. Unmatched junction bases numbered 14, after V lost 10 bases and J lost 4 bases. Germline V gene lookup returns CDR1 ENHRY and CDR2 SYGVKD. The CDR3 region has the DNA TGTGCCAACTCACCCCGAGCGGGAGAGGGAGAGACCCAGTACTTC. It codes for CANSPRAGEGETQYF.

At least ten counts were recorded for this clonotype. This chain uses TRBV5-4 with TRBJ1-2; the D gene is possibly TRBD1 (6 bases). Germline V gene data show CDR1 as SGHNT and CDR2 as YYREEE (reference sequence). The CDR3 length is 13 residues. Trimming cost V 0 bases and J 8 bases, with 11 bases left between them. The CDR3 nucleotides read TGTGCCAGCAGCTTGGCGGCAGGGGAGGGCTACACCTTC. Protein sequence: CASSLAAGEGYTF.

In its sample, this clonotype was seen a few times. A much larger clone sits a single nucleotide away, making a read error possible. This chain links TRBV2 with TRBJ1-6, with 8 bases aligning to TRBD1. V trimming: 7 bases; J trimming: 5 bases; junction bases outside the gene matches: 4. Per germline, CDR1 SNHLY and CDR2 FYNNEI. The CDR3 consists of 14 residues. CDR3: CASNRTGHNSPLHF. The CDR3 nucleotides are TGTGCCAGCAATCGGACAGGGCATAATTCACCCCTCCACTTT.

This clonotype was detected ten times or more. The V gene is TRBV20-1, the J gene TRBJ2-7, with D maybe TRBD1 (5 bases). Germline V gene lookup returns CDR1 DFQATT and CDR2 SNEGSKA (reference sequence). The CDR3 has 13 amino acids. The ends were cut back, 2 bases at V and 2 bases at J, with 10 bases in the middle. The CDR3 nucleotides are TGCAGTGCTAGACGACAGTACGCCTACGAGCAGTACTTC. Translation gives CSARRQYAYEQYF.